There are many counts of the clone carrying this TCR beta chain. Its specificity is unknown. This sample is drawn from a study of T-cell memory formation after mild COVID-19. Study context: TCR clusters were mostly donor specific. Findings and limits, study-wide: In second-wave clones peaking day 37, SARS-CoV-2 specificity remained unconfirmed. CM and EM subsets held most contracting CD4+ clones; EMRA held CD8+ ones. Contracting clones, day 15 to 85, had balanced CD4/CD8, and later expanders favored CD4+.

One entry per CDR3 protein, called by TCRdb with MiXCR from the 5' RACE reads. This repertoire shows roughly 29,000 distinct CDR3 sequences, approximately 7% found once; its top ten account for around an eighth. The CDR3 runs to 13 residues. The ends were cut back, 7 bases at V and 7 bases at J, with 13 bases in the middle. Germline assignment: CDR1 SNHLY and CDR2 FYNNEI. The rearrangement joins TRBV2 to TRBJ1-4; the D gene is possibly TRBD1 (6 bases). Input material: PBMCs or a T cell subset sorted from them (not recorded which). The receptor was isolated from an adult woman who had mild COVID-19 (a few samples of this study predate the infection). Cell type and time point are not known. The CDR3 region is CASTEGGSEKLFF. The CDR3 DNA is TGTGCCAGCACCGAGGGGGGGAGTGAAAAACTGTTTTTT. The full variable domain, in which reference TRBV2 and TRBJ1-4 provide the parts outside the CDR3, is EPEVTQTPSHQVTQMGQEVILRCVPISNHLYFYWYRQILGQKVEFLVSFYNNEISEKSEIFDDQFSVERPDGSNFTLKIRSTKLEDSAMYFCASTEGGSEKLFFGSGTQLSVL.